These T cell receptor beta chains were read from a single sample in a study of T cell changes during pregnancy in multiple sclerosis. Some clones are missing from TCRdb's copy, which holds only in-frame ones; the method was immunoSEQ multiplex PCR. The table includes roughly 53,000 clones, around nine tenths detected once. The sample in question was CD4+ T cells from peripheral blood mononuclear cells, obtained in the second trimester of pregnancy. All receptors come from a female donor in good health, enrolled as a control in a pregnancy study. CDR3s include the opening cysteine and the closing phenylalanine or tryptophan. A D gene is named only where the DNA matches it firmly. Not all rows give a size; the values are once, few, many and, for expanded clones, a class.

CDR3 protein,CDR3 DNA,V gene,J gene,clone size,D gene,CDR3 length
CASSIFPKRGSVPNYGYTF,TGTGCCAGTAGTATTTTCCCGAAGAGAGGTAGTGTACCTAACTATGGCTACACCTTC,TRBV19,TRBJ1-2,.,.,19
CASSYSQGRLDEQYF,TGTGCCAGCAGTTACTCACAGGGTAGGTTGGACGAGCAGTACTTC,TRBV6-6,TRBJ2-7,.,.,15
CASRHRVGNEQFF,TGTGCCAGCAGACACAGGGTCGGGAATGAGCAGTTCTTC,TRBV11-2,TRBJ2-1,.,.,13
CASSLAEDGLGGYTF,TGTGCCAGCAGCTTGGCAGAAGATGGACTAGGGGGCTACACCTTC,TRBV5-4,TRBJ1-2,.,.,15
CASRSRGFSNQPQHF,TGTGCCAGCAGGAGTAGGGGGTTTAGCAATCAGCCCCAGCATTTT,TRBV6-5,TRBJ1-5,.,.,15
CASSPSFGNQPQHF,TGTGCCAGCAGCCCGTCCTTTGGCAATCAGCCCCAGCATTTT,TRBV5-6,TRBJ1-5,once,.,14
CAWSQRRKYF,TGTGCCTGGAGTCAAAGGAGGAAGTATTTT,TRBV30,TRBJ2-3,once,.,10
CASSPGDSPPQHF,TGTGCCAGCAGCCCCGGGGACAGTCCCCCCCAGCATTTT,TRBV7-2,TRBJ1-5,.,TRBD1,13
CASSTTDRVTEAFF,TGTGCCAGCAGCACCACAGACAGGGTCACTGAAGCTTTCTTT,TRBV7-3,TRBJ1-1,.,TRBD1,14
CASSIRRGNSNQPQHF,TGTGCCAGTAGTATTCGCCGGGGAAATAGCAATCAGCCCCAGCATTTT,TRBV19,TRBJ1-5,.,.,16
CASSILGGGVSNQPQHF,TGTGCCAGTAGTATTCTTGGGGGCGGCGTGAGCAATCAGCCCCAGCATTTT,TRBV19,TRBJ1-5,.,.,17
CATSVKGYSNQPQHF,TGTGCCACCAGCGTTAAGGGGTATAGCAATCAGCCCCAGCATTTT,TRBV15,TRBJ1-5,.,.,15
CASRISSGNTIYF,TGTGCCTCCCGAATTAGCTCTGGAAACACCATATATTTT,TRBV6-1,TRBJ1-3,.,.,13
CASSFRDRDTYEQYF,TGTGCCAGCAGCTTTAGGGACAGGGACACCTACGAGCAGTACTTC,TRBV13,TRBJ2-7,.,TRBD1,15
CASSLENRVHEQFF,TGTGCCAGCAGCTTAGAGAACAGGGTCCATGAGCAGTTCTTC,TRBV7-2,TRBJ2-1,.,.,14
CAWRDSNYGYTF,TGTGCCTGGAGAGACAGTAACTATGGCTACACCTTC,TRBV30,TRBJ1-2,.,.,12
CASRDRALNEKLFF,TGTGCCAGTAGGGACAGGGCCTTAAATGAAAAACTGTTTTTT,TRBV19,TRBJ1-4,.,TRBD1,14
CASSFDRGYTEAFF,TGTGCCAGCAGCTTCGACAGGGGGTACACTGAAGCTTTCTTT,TRBV5-4,TRBJ1-1,.,TRBD1,14
CASSYGQGASYEQYF,TGTGCCAGCAGCTACGGACAGGGGGCCTCCTACGAGCAGTACTTC,TRBV5-5,TRBJ2-7,.,TRBD1,15
CASSRRAGDGYTF,TGTGCCAGCAGTCGGCGGGCGGGAGATGGCTACACCTTC,TRBV27,TRBJ1-2,.,.,13
CASSVAGGFYEQYF,TGTGCCAGCAGCGTAGCGGGGGGCTTCTACGAGCAGTACTTC,TRBV9,TRBJ2-7,.,.,14
CASSLRTGAMNTEAFF,TGTGCCAGTAGTCTCCGGACAGGGGCCATGAACACTGAAGCTTTCTTT,TRBV19,TRBJ1-1,.,TRBD1,16
CASSYEDRAYGEFF,TGTGCCAGCAGTTACGAGGACAGGGCGTACGGAGAGTTCTTC,TRBV6-6,TRBJ2-1,.,TRBD1,14
CASSIVGLAGDSSTDTQYF,TGTGCCAGTAGTATAGTTGGACTAGCGGGCGACTCTAGCACAGATACGCAGTATTTT,TRBV19,TRBJ2-3,.,TRBD2,19
CASSLAPTGNSGNTIYF,TGCGCCAGCAGCTTGGCTCCGACGGGAAACTCTGGAAACACCATATATTTT,TRBV5-1,TRBJ1-3,.,.,17
CASSPPGNNSPLHF,TGTGCCAGCAGCCCCCCAGGGAATAATTCACCCCTCCACTTT,TRBV7-2,TRBJ1-6,.,.,14
CASSLGLAIGELFF,TGCGCCAGCAGCCTAGGACTAGCCATCGGGGAGCTGTTTTTT,TRBV5-1,TRBJ2-2,.,TRBD2,14
CASSIGVGAPKIGEKLFF,TGTGCCAGTAGTATAGGGGTGGGAGCACCAAAGATAGGGGAAAAACTGTTTTTT,TRBV19,TRBJ1-4,.,.,18
CASSFKGLASYEQYF,TGTGCCAGCAGCTTTAAAGGACTAGCATCCTACGAGCAGTACTTC,TRBV7-2,TRBJ2-7,.,TRBD2,15
CASSSETGVYGYTF,TGTGCCAGCAGCTCGGAGACAGGGGTATATGGCTACACCTTC,TRBV7-8,TRBJ1-2,.,TRBD1,14
CASSLEEYSGYTF,TGTGCCAGCAGCTTAGAAGAGTATTCCGGCTACACCTTC,TRBV7-2,TRBJ1-2,.,.,13
CASSQEARFRSSGNSGANVLTF,TGTGCCAGCAGCCAAGAAGCTCGCTTTAGAAGTTCCGGGAACTCTGGGGCCAACGTCCTGACTTTC,TRBV4-2,TRBJ2-6,.,.,22
CASSSYTGTGDGRAFF,TGTGCCAGTAGTTCGTACACCGGGACAGGGGACGGTAGAGCTTTCTTT,TRBV19,TRBJ1-1,few,TRBD1,16
CASSSSGLLAEQFF,TGTGCTAGCAGCTCCTCGGGACTCCTCGCGGAGCAGTTCTTC,TRBV7-7,TRBJ2-1,.,.,14
CASSLGQTYYGYTF,TGTGCCAGCAGCTTGGGACAGACTTACTATGGCTACACCTTC,TRBV7-2,TRBJ1-2,.,TRBD1,14
CASSQETGRGRSGYTF,TGCGCCAGCAGCCAAGAGACGGGCAGGGGAAGGTCTGGCTACACCTTC,TRBV4-3,TRBJ1-2,.,.,16
CASSEASETGPFNEKLFF,TGTGCCAGCAGTGAAGCAAGTGAGACAGGGCCCTTTAATGAAAAACTGTTTTTT,TRBV2,TRBJ1-4,.,TRBD1,18
CASSSLAGASYEQYF,TGCGCCAGCAGCTCGCTAGCGGGGGCCTCCTACGAGCAGTACTTC,TRBV5-1,TRBJ2-7,.,TRBD2,15
CASSAMTGFGYTF,TGTGCCAGCAGCGCGATGACAGGGTTTGGCTACACCTTC,TRBV9,TRBJ1-2,once,TRBD1,13
CASSARLAGVYQETQYF,TGTGCCAGCAGCGCCCGACTAGCGGGGGTGTACCAAGAGACCCAGTACTTC,TRBV7-2,TRBJ2-5,.,TRBD2,17